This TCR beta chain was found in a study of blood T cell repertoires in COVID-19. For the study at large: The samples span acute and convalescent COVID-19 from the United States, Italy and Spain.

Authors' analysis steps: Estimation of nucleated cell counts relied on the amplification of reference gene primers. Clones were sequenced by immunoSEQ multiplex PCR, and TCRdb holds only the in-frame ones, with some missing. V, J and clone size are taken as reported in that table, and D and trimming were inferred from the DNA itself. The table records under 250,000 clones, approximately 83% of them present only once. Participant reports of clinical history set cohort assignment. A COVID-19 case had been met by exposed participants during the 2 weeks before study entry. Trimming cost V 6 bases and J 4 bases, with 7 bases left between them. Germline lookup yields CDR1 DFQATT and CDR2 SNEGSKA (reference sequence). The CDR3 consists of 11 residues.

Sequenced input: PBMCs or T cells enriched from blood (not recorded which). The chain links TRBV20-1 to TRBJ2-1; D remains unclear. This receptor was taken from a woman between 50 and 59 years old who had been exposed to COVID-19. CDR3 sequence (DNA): TGCAGTGCGGCAGAATACAATGAGCAGTTCTTC. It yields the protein CSAAEYNEQFF.